A single sample gave rise to the 19 T cell receptor beta chains below, sequenced in a study of immune cell composition in non-small cell lung cancer. The protocol was immunoSEQ multiplex PCR, while the TCRdb copy is restricted to in-frame clones and leaves out a portion. The sample has around 3,000 clones; approximately 80% are singletons. Sequencing was done on a sample of lung tumor tissue. The receptor source for this set is a human donor with non-small cell lung cancer.

This chain uses TRBV28 with TRBJ2-3; the match to TRBD2 covers 8 bases. Germline V gene lookup returns CDR1 MDHEN and CDR2 SYDVKM. V lost 4 bases and J lost 9; bases outside the gene matches: 12. CDR3 length: 15 amino acids. The DNA for the CDR3 is TGTGCCAGCAGTTCCCCGGGGGGGCGTTTGGGCACGCAGTATTTT. It specifies CASSSPGGRLGTQYF.

The CDR3 sequence: CASNPVTGNTEAFF. CDR3 coding DNA: TGTGCCAGCAACCCCGTGACAGGGAACACTGAAGCTTTCTTT. The chain carries TRBV6-5 and TRBJ1-1, with D perhaps matching TRBD1 (6 bases). The germline CDR1 and CDR2 sequences are MNHEY and SVGAGI. The ends were cut back, 7 bases at V and 1 base at J, with 13 bases in the middle. CDR3 length: 14 residues.

The chain joins TRBV19 to TRBJ1-5; D gene ambiguous. CDR1 and CDR2 (germline): LNHDA, SQIVND (reference sequence). The CDR3 is made up of 13 amino acids. The V end was cut by 10 bases, the J end by 2 bases, with 12 bases between. The CDR3 DNA is TGTGCCACCGCCCCGGGTGGCAATCAGCCCCAGCATTTT. Translation: CATAPGGNQPQHF.

This clone was detected a few times. The rearrangement uses TRBV6-1 and TRBJ1-2, with 9 bases aligning to TRBD1. The CDR3 consists of 14 residues. With V trimmed by 7 bases and J by 5 bases, 8 bases remained unmatched. Germline loops: CDR1 MNHNS, CDR2 SASEGT. CDR3 bases: TGTGCCAGCACTCGAACAGGGGGCGTTTATGGCTACACCTTC. This codes for CASTRTGGVYGYTF.

This clone was seen a single time. The CDR3 DNA reads as TGTGCCAGCAGCTGGAAAAGACTAGCGGGGGGCTACAATGAGCAGTTCTTC. It is translated as CASSWKRLAGGYNEQFF. V gene TRBV5-6 combines with J gene TRBJ2-1; TRBD2 matches at 13 bases. Per germline, CDR1 SGHDT and CDR2 YYEEEE. CDR3 size: 17 residues. V lost 3 bases and J lost 3; bases outside the gene matches: 6. The variable domain in full, with the rest retrieved from reference TRBV5-6 and TRBJ2-1, is DAGVTQSPTHLIKTRGQQVTLRCSPKSGHDTVSWYQQALGQGPQFIFQYYEEEERQRGNFPDRFSGHQFPNYSSELNVNALLLGDSALYLCASSWKRLAGGYNEQFFGPGTRLTVL.

V gene TRBV2 combines with J gene TRBJ2-1; 10 bases are shared with TRBD2. Germline V CDR1 and CDR2: SNHLY, FYNNEI. Trimming cost V 6 bases and J 9 bases; bases outside gene matches: 11. The CDR3 extends over 15 amino acids. The CDR3 sequence is CASSLEGWTSGEQFF. The CDR3 nucleotides are TGTGCCAGCAGCTTAGAGGGGTGGACTAGCGGTGAGCAGTTCTTC.

In nucleotides, the CDR3 is TGTGCCAGCAGCGTAGACCCAGCAGCGGGGCCACGGGGAGAGACCCAGTACTTC. Its translation: CASSVDPAAGPRGETQYF. The chain couples TRBV9 to TRBJ2-5; 7 bases match TRBD2. The CDR3 totals 18 residues. CDR1 is SGDLS and CDR2 is YYNGEE in the germline V gene. With 0 bases clipped from V and 4 bases from J, the junction kept 15 bases outside the gene matches.

V gene TRBV5-1 combines with J gene TRBJ2-5; the match to TRBD2 covers 10 bases. The CDR3 has 14 residues. V was pared by 3 bases and J by 5 bases, with 4 bases of the junction left unmatched. The V gene's germline CDR1 is SGHRS and CDR2 YFSETQ. In DNA form, the CDR3 reads TGCGCCAGCAGCTCGGGACTAGCGTGGGAGACCCAGTACTTC. This gives the protein CASSSGLAWETQYF.

This chain joins TRBV15 and TRBJ1-2; D unresolved. The V end lost 2 bases, the J end lost 8 bases, and 9 bases lay between the germline ends. Germline V gene data show CDR1 as LNHNV and CDR2 as YYDKDF (reference sequence). The CDR3 extends over 12 amino acids. The CDR3 is CATSRTTEGYTF. The CDR3, as DNA: TGTGCCACCAGCAGAACCACCGAGGGCTACACCTTC.

The CDR3 protein is CASSHLGTSGYNEQFF. DNA of the CDR3: TGTGCCAGCAGCCACCTCGGGACTAGCGGGTACAATGAGCAGTTCTTC. V and J are TRBV14 and TRBJ2-1, with 12 bases identical to TRBD2. Germline CDR1 reads SGHDN; CDR2 reads FVKESK. The CDR3 has 16 amino acids. The J segment lost 4 bases and the V segment lost 3 bases, leaving 4 bases of the junction unmatched.

V is TRBV29-1 and J is TRBJ2-1, with 9 bases fitting TRBD2. Germline-derived CDR1 and CDR2 are SQVTM and ANQGSEA. The CDR3 is made up of 16 amino acids. Trimming at V came to 1 base and at J to 6 bases, leaving 10 bases not matched to a gene. The CDR3 DNA reads TGCAGCGTTGAAGGCTCGCTCGCGGGGGGGCCCAATGAGCAGTTCTTC. Translated, it gives CSVEGSLAGGPNEQFF.

The chain links TRBV10-1 to TRBJ2-5, with TRBD2 matching over 11 bases. The CDR3 runs to 16 residues. The V gene end was trimmed by 2 bases and the J gene end by 4 bases; junction bases not matched to a gene: 6. Per the germline V gene, CDR1 is WNHNN and CDR2 is SYGVQD (reference sequence). The CDR3 sequence: CASSEKTSGNRETQYF. The CDR3 coding sequence is TGCGCCAGCAGTGAGAAGACTAGCGGGAATCGAGAGACCCAGTACTTC.

The V call is TRBV6-6, the J call TRBJ2-7, with D possibly being TRBD2 (5 bases). The CDR3 is 15 amino acids. Trimming shortened V by 2 bases and J by 5 bases, and 16 bases separated the two germline ends. Germline V gives CDR1 MNHNY, CDR2 SVGAGI (reference sequence). The CDR3 spells CASSYPGVTRHEQYF. The CDR3 region has the DNA TGTGCCAGCAGTTACCCCGGGGTGACACGGCACGAGCAGTACTTC.

The J gene is TRBJ1-3, the V gene TRBV18; no clear D gene. There are 16 residues in the CDR3. Germline V gene lookup returns CDR1 KGHSH and CDR2 LQKENI. Trimming took off 3 bases at V and 0 bases at J, with 12 bases between the two ends. The CDR3 bases are TGTGCCAGCTCACCCTGGCGCGGGAGCTCTGGAAACACCATATATTTT. This codes for CASSPWRGSSGNTIYF. Based on the CDR3 plus reference TRBV18 and TRBJ1-3, the full variable domain is NAGVMQNPRHLVRRRGQEARLRCSPMKGHSHVYWYRQLPEEGLKFMVYLQKENIIDESGMPKERFSAEFPKEGPSILRIQQVVRGDSAAYFCASSPWRGSSGNTIYFGEGSWLTVV.

The chain employs TRBV9 and TRBJ2-1; TRBD2 aligns across 10 bases. Germline V gene data show CDR1 as SGDLS and CDR2 as YYNGEE. With V trimmed by 4 bases and J by 9 bases, 10 bases remained unmatched. The CDR3 contains 15 residues. Here the CDR3 reads CASSLEGWTSGEQFF. In DNA, the CDR3 is TGTGCCAGCAGCTTAGAGGGGTGGACTAGCGGTGAGCAGTTCTTC.

V is TRBV5-6 and J is TRBJ2-5; 8 nucleotides align to TRBD1. Trimming took 2 bases from V and 7 from J; bases not matched to a gene: 13. The CDR3 spans 16 residues. CDR1 SGHDT and CDR2 YYEEEE come from the germline V gene. The DNA for the CDR3 is TGTGCCAGCAGCTTCCGTGCTTCAGGACAGGGAGGGACCCAGTACTTC. The encoded protein is CASSFRASGQGGTQYF.

The V and J genes are TRBV6-6 and TRBJ1-1; TRBD1 might be the D (5 bases). From germline, CDR1 is MNHNY and CDR2 SVGAGI (reference sequence). Trimming took 8 bases from V and 1 from J, leaving 14 bases between them. This CDR3 region has 14 residues. In DNA form, the CDR3 reads TGTGCCAGCTCTTTCGACAGACCGAACACTGAAGCTTTCTTT. It yields the protein CASSFDRPNTEAFF.

Turning to this clone: Other DNA sequences of this sample code for an identical CDR3. The chain uses TRBV12-5 and TRBJ2-5; possible D gene TRBD2, 6 bases. Germline CDR1 LGHNT, CDR2 FRNRAP. Trimming removed 3 bases from V and 5 bases from J, with 13 bases in between. This CDR3 spans 14 amino acids. CDR3 sequence (DNA): TGTGCTAGTGGTTTCCAGGGTCGGGGGGAGACCCAGTACTTC. This encodes CASGFQGRGETQYF.

This clone was seen once. The V call is TRBV6-1, the J call TRBJ1-3; D might be TRBD1 (5 bases). Germline CDR1 reads MNHNS; CDR2 reads SASEGT. V was cut by 7 bases and J by 7 bases, with 17 bases left in between. The length of the CDR3 is 14 residues. CDR3 loop: CASTDGGTLNTIYF. The CDR3 bases are TGTGCCAGCACCGATGGAGGGACTCTCAACACCATATATTTT.